Below, 3 T cell receptor beta chains from the same sample are listed, as sequenced in a study of shared clonotypes between healthy human individuals. Data came from immunoSEQ multiplex PCR; TCRdb stores just in-frame clones and leaves some out. The table lists some 320,000 clones, roughly 87% of them singletons. The source material was memory CD8+ T cells sorted from blood. Indicated subset: CD45RO+ cells pooled with CCR7-negative TemRA cells. The receptors were sampled from a man aged 18 to 35 in good health.

The J gene is TRBJ2-5, the V gene TRBV6-5; a possible D gene is TRBD1 (5 bases). V was pared by 4 bases and J by 0 bases, with 6 bases between. Germline loops: CDR1 MNHEY, CDR2 SVGAGI. The CDR3 has 13 residues. CDR3: CASSSGNQETQYF. The CDR3 nucleotides are TGTGCCAGCAGTTCAGGGAACCAAGAGACCCAGTACTTC.

V is TRBV6-5 and J is TRBJ2-7, with D perhaps given as TRBD1 or TRBD2 (5 bases each). The germline V and J ends were trimmed by 2 bases and 3 bases, with 14 bases remaining between them. Germline loops: CDR1 MNHEY, CDR2 SVGAGI. CDR3 length: 15 amino acids. CDR3 protein: CASSYLEGTSYEQYF. CDR3 DNA: TGTGCCAGCAGTTACCTGGAAGGGACGAGCTACGAGCAGTACTTC.

This sequence joins TRBV7-9 and TRBJ2-5; no clear D gene. The length of the CDR3 is 13 residues. Germline-derived CDR1 and CDR2 are SEHNR and FQNEAQ (reference sequence). V dropped 0 bases and J dropped 5 bases, with 7 bases sitting between them. The DNA for the CDR3 is TGTGCCAGCAGCTTAGCAGATACGGAGACCCAGTACTTC. It translates to CASSLADTETQYF.